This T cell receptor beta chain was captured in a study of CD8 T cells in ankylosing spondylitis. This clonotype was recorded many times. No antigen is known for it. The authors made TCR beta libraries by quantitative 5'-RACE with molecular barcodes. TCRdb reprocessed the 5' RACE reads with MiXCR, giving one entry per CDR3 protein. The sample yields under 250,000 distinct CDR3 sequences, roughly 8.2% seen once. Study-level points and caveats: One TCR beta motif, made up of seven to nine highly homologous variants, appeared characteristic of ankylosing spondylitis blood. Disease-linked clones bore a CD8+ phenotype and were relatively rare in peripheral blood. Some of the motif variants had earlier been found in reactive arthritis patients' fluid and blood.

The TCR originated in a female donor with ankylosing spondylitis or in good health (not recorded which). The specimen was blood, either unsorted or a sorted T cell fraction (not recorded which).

The CDR3 DNA reads as TGCGCCAGCAGCTTGGCCGTGGGAGCTTTCAATGAGCAGTTCTTC. Translated, it gives CASSLAVGAFNEQFF. The chain has TRBV5-1 and TRBJ2-1; possibly TRBD2 for D (5 bases). The V end lost 0 bases, the J end lost 6 bases, and 13 bases lay between the germline ends. Germline V gives CDR1 SGHRS, CDR2 YFSETQ. This CDR3 has 15 amino acids.